Below are 21 T cell receptor beta chains sequenced from a single sample in a study of patients and donors after allogeneic stem cell transplantation. TCRdb used MiXCR to reprocess the RT-PCR reads, holding one entry per CDR3 protein. Among approximately 250,000 distinct CDR3 sequences listed, roughly 14% were seen once. The sequenced sample consisted of blood, either unsorted or a sorted T cell fraction (not recorded which). The receptors stem from a human donor who was either an allogeneic HSCT recipient or a stem cell or donor lymphocyte infusion donor (not recorded which). It is not recorded whose cells these are; they may come from a transplant donor.

The rearrangement uses TRBV10-3 and TRBJ1-6; D is unresolved. The length of the CDR3 is 13 residues. CDR1 is ENHRY and CDR2 is SYGVKD in the germline V gene. V lost 10 bases, J lost 5 bases, and 12 bases lay in between. This CDR3 is CATSKDNNSPLHF. The CDR3 coding sequence is TGTGCCACCTCAAAGGATAATAATTCACCCCTCCACTTT.

This clonotype was observed at least ten times. The chain carries TRBV29-1 and TRBJ1-1; possible D gene TRBD1, 5 bases. The CDR3 is 14 residues long. V lost 3 bases, J lost 0 bases, and 11 bases lay in between. Germline V gene sequence: CDR1 SQVTM, CDR2 ANQGSEA. CDR3 in DNA: TGCAGCGTTGATTTGGCAGGGCTGAACACTGAAGCTTTCTTT. Encoded protein: CSVDLAGLNTEAFF.

This clonotype was observed a handful of times. This chain joins TRBV4-3 and TRBJ2-1; 8 bases map to TRBD2. Looked up from germline, CDR1 is LGHNA and CDR2 is YSLEER. The CDR3 has 13 residues. Germline trimming cut 3 bases from V and 8 bases from J; bases unmatched to any gene: 3. The CDR3 DNA reads as TGCGCCAGCAGCCAGCCCGGGAGGGATGAGCAGTTCTTC. It yields the protein CASSQPGRDEQFF.

In its sample, this clonotype was seen many times. V and J are TRBV7-2 and TRBJ2-2; 8 bases fit TRBD2. From germline, CDR1 is SGHTA and CDR2 FQGNSA. The CDR3 is 16 amino acids. Germline trimming cut 5 bases from V and 1 base from J; bases unmatched to any gene: 6. DNA of the CDR3: TGTGCCAGCAGCCGGAGAGCGGGAGAGAACACCGGGGAGCTGTTTTTT. Translating gives CASSRRAGENTGELFF.

This clonotype has a count of ten or more. This CDR3 reads CASSVPRVGGTLFF. For the CDR3, the DNA is TGTGCCAGTAGTGTACCTCGTGTGGGCGGGACGCTGTTTTTT. V usage is TRBV19 and J usage is TRBJ2-2, with D possibly matching TRBD2 (6 bases). Germline V gives CDR1 LNHDA, CDR2 SQIVND (reference sequence). V was pared by 5 bases and J by 13 bases, with 20 bases between. The CDR3 has 14 amino acids.

The CDR3: CSVEDPNTDTQYF. In nucleotides, the CDR3 is TGCAGCGTTGAAGATCCTAACACAGATACGCAGTATTTT. This chain uses TRBV29-1 with TRBJ2-3; the D is unclear. The germline CDR1 and CDR2 sequences are SQVTM and ANQGSEA. The CDR3 length is 13 residues. V lost 0 bases to trimming and J lost 2 bases, with 6 bases between them.

In its sample, this clonotype was seen a few times. The chain combines TRBV15 with TRBJ2-2, with 9 bases matching TRBD2. The germline CDR1 and CDR2 sequences are LNHNV and YYDKDF (reference sequence). V dropped 0 bases and J dropped 7; count of bases not matched to a gene: 6. The CDR3 is 16 amino acids. The CDR3 here is CATSREAGGPSGELFF. DNA for the CDR3: TGTGCCACCAGCAGAGAGGCGGGAGGGCCGAGCGGGGAGCTGTTTTTT.

This clonotype was seen a few times. The V gene is TRBV5-8, the J gene TRBJ2-1, with unresolved D. V lost 4 bases and J lost 5, with 16 bases in between. This CDR3 spans 15 amino acids. Per germline, CDR1 SGHTS and CDR2 YDEGEE. The CDR3 sequence: CASSTWSLGNNEQFF. The CDR3 DNA sequence: TGTGCCAGCAGCACGTGGAGTCTTGGGAACAATGAGCAGTTCTTC.

The table lists this clonotype with many counts. The chain recombines TRBV7-2 with TRBJ1-1, with D maybe TRBD1 (6 bases). Trimming shortened V by 2 bases and J by 3 bases, and 10 bases separated the two germline ends. In germline, CDR1 is SGHTA, CDR2 FQGNSA. This CDR3 spans 14 amino acids. For the CDR3, the DNA is TGTGCCAGCAGCTTATTCCCAGGGGACACTGAAGCTTTCTTT. Translating gives CASSLFPGDTEAFF.

The sample holds a few counts of this clonotype. The CDR3 coding sequence is TGTGCCAGCAGCGTACACCATAGCAATCAGCCCCAGCATTTT. This translates into CASSVHHSNQPQHF. The chain carries TRBV12-3 or TRBV12-4 and TRBJ1-5, with no clear D. V was cut by 6 bases and J by 0 bases, with 9 bases left in between. The CDR3 spans 14 residues.

This clonotype was observed at least ten times. This rearrangement joins TRBV21-1 to TRBJ2-1; TRBD1 is the table's D call, not checked against the DNA. TRBV21-1 is a documented pseudogene. CDR3 length: 14 residues. CDR3 residues: CASSSPGRSREQFF. In DNA, the CDR3 is TGTGCCAGCAGCTCACCGGGACGGAGCAGAGAGCAGTTCTTC.

The rearrangement uses TRBV20-1 and TRBJ1-5, with 7 bases fitting TRBD1. Per the germline V gene, CDR1 is DFQATT and CDR2 is SNEGSKA (reference sequence). Losses at the gene ends were 5 bases for V and 6 bases for J; bases not matched to a gene: 10. This CDR3 has 14 amino acids. The CDR3 is CSAGSTGEAQPQHF. The CDR3 coding sequence is TGCAGTGCTGGAAGCACAGGGGAGGCTCAGCCCCAGCATTTT.

This clonotype was observed a handful of times. V gene TRBV4-3 combines with J gene TRBJ2-3; 8 bases are a match to TRBD1. Germline V gives CDR1 LGHNA, CDR2 YSLEER. The CDR3 covers 19 residues. V lost 0 bases to trimming and J lost 4 bases; unmatched junction nucleotides: 15. The CDR3 region has the DNA TGCGCCAGCAGCCAAGATACCGCCAGACTGGACAGGGCGGCAGATACGCAGTATTTT. Encoded protein: CASSQDTARLDRAADTQYF.

About this clonotype itself: A much larger clone sits a single nucleotide away, making a read error possible. The chain employs TRBV28 and TRBJ2-1; perhaps TRBD1 as D (8 bases). CDR3 length equals 14 residues. From germline, CDR1 is MDHEN and CDR2 SYDVKM. CDR3 in DNA: TGTACCAGCAGAACAGGGGGGGGTTACAATGAGCAGTTCTTC. This codes for CTSRTGGGYNEQFF.

The chain uses TRBV19 and TRBJ1-4; D is perhaps TRBD1 (6 bases). The CDR3 consists of 13 residues. Deletions cut 3 bases from V and 8 bases from J, with 10 bases between. Germline V gene data show CDR1 as LNHDA and CDR2 as SQIVND (reference sequence). The DNA for the CDR3 is TGTGCCAGTAGTATGTCCCAGGGGGAAAAACTGTTTTTT. It specifies CASSMSQGEKLFF.

The chain joins TRBV27 to TRBJ1-1; TRBD1 matches 7 bases. With V trimmed by 6 bases and J by 1 base, 2 bases remained unmatched. CDR1 and CDR2 from the germline V gene are MNHEY and SMNVEV (reference sequence). The CDR3 runs 13 residues. The CDR3, as DNA: TGTGCCAGCAGGAACAGGGGGAACACTGAAGCTTTCTTT. This encodes CASRNRGNTEAFF.

The chain is built from TRBV16 and TRBJ1-3, with D tentatively TRBD1 (5 bases). Germline lookup yields CDR1 KGHSY and CDR2 FQNENV. The CDR3 consists of 16 residues. V lost 0 bases to trimming and J lost 0 bases, with 9 bases between them. CDR3 sequence reads: CASSQSPGRSGNTIYF. CDR3 coding DNA: TGTGCCAGCAGCCAATCCCCAGGGCGCTCTGGAAACACCATATATTTT.

This chain links TRBV24-1 with TRBJ1-5, with D perhaps TRBD1 (6 bases). Germline V gene lookup returns CDR1 KGHDR and CDR2 SFDVKD. The CDR3 length is 16 residues. V gave up 2 bases and J gave up 7 bases, with 17 bases separating them. CDR3 residues: CATSDSLGTLGQPQHF. CDR3 nucleotides: TGTGCCACCAGTGATTCCCTCGGGACATTAGGACAGCCCCAGCATTTT.

This clonotype was found many times. This chain connects TRBV12-3 or TRBV12-4 to TRBJ1-2; D remains ambiguous. Trimming cost V 5 bases and J 2 bases, with 6 bases left between them. CDR3 length: 12 residues. Here the CDR3 reads CASSPMNYGYTF. For the CDR3, the DNA is TGTGCCAGCAGTCCCATGAACTATGGCTACACCTTC.

The chain carries TRBV5-1 and TRBJ2-7; 8 bases are shared with TRBD1. V was clipped by 4 bases and J by 5 bases; unmatched bases: 11. CDR3 size: 15 residues. CDR1 and CDR2 (germline): SGHRS, YFSETQ. CDR3: CASSIVQQGGNEQYF. The CDR3 DNA sequence: TGCGCCAGCAGCATCGTGCAACAGGGGGGAAACGAGCAGTACTTC.

The chain links TRBV6-2 or TRBV6-3 to TRBJ2-3; TRBD1 matches 8 bases. V dropped 2 bases and J dropped 1; count of bases not matched to a gene: 11. Germline V gene lookup returns CDR1 MNHEY and CDR2 SVGEGT. The length of the CDR3 is 18 residues. CDR3 in DNA: TGTGCCAGCAGTTACCCGACAGGGGTGGGAAGCGGCACAGATACGCAGTATTTT. Its protein product is CASSYPTGVGSGTDTQYF.